A single sample gave rise to the 10 T cell receptor beta chains below, sequenced in a study of neurological immune-mediated disorders. Described time point: longitudinal time-point 2. From the 5' RACE reads, TCRdb called clonotypes with MiXCR, one entry per CDR3 protein. The table shows about 49,000 distinct CDR3 sequences, with approximately 14% occurring only once. Sequenced: PBMCs. These receptors were obtained from a male donor with HTLV-1-associated myelopathy (HAM/TSP).

This clonotype was observed many times. This rearrangement joins TRBV5-1 to TRBJ2-3, with D hard to call. Germline lookup yields CDR1 SGHRS and CDR2 YFSETQ. This CDR3 comprises 15 residues. The ends were cut back, 2 bases at V and 0 bases at J, with 10 bases in the middle. The CDR3 region has the DNA TGCGCCAGCAGCTTCCGGATGCGTAGCACAGATACGCAGTATTTT. Translation: CASSFRMRSTDTQYF.

This clonotype has ten or more counts. V gene TRBV7-2 combines with J gene TRBJ1-4, with a tentative D call TRBD1 (6 bases). The V gene's germline CDR1 is SGHTA and CDR2 FQGNSA. V gave up 2 bases and J gave up 5 bases, with 12 bases separating them. This CDR3 spans 15 amino acids. For the CDR3, the DNA is TGTGCCAGCAGCTTACAGCGCCAGGGGAATGAAAAACTGTTTTTT. It codes for CASSLQRQGNEKLFF.

This clonotype has ten or more counts. The chain joins TRBV7-2 to TRBJ1-6; D call uncertain. From germline, CDR1 is SGHTA and CDR2 FQGNSA. V lost 0 bases to trimming and J lost 8 bases, with 14 bases between them. CDR3 length: 16 amino acids. The DNA for the CDR3 is TGTGCCAGCAGCTTAGCGCTGGGAACACGCCATTCACCCCTCCACTTT. It translates to CASSLALGTRHSPLHF.

There are many counts of this clonotype. J is TRBJ2-7 and V is TRBV20-1, with TRBD2 matching 11 bases. Germline CDR1 and CDR2: DFQATT and SNEGSKA (reference sequence). The CDR3 length is 15 residues. The V gene end was trimmed by 2 bases and the J gene end by 0 bases; junction bases not matched to a gene: 3. CDR3: CSARLAGGPSYEQYF. The DNA for the CDR3 is TGCAGTGCTAGACTAGCGGGGGGCCCCTCCTACGAGCAGTACTTC.

A few counts support this clonotype. V gene TRBV19 combines with J gene TRBJ1-1; no clear D gene. Between the trimmed V and J ends, which lost 5 bases and 6 bases, there was a span of 13 bases. The CDR3 is made up of 13 amino acids. Germline CDR1 LNHDA, CDR2 SQIVND (reference sequence). The CDR3 sequence is CASSRGPRAEAFF. The CDR3 DNA reads as TGTGCCAGTAGTCGAGGGCCGAGGGCTGAAGCTTTCTTT.

As to this clonotype: A much more abundant neighbour one base away suggests this may be a read error. The chain uses TRBV5-1 and TRBJ2-2; the D gene is possibly TRBD1 (6 bases). Trimming pared 5 bases from V and 3 bases from J, leaving 11 bases between. This CDR3 region has 14 residues. Germline V lookup: CDR1 SGHRS, CDR2 YFSETQ. The CDR3 region is CASRTTGYTGELFF. The CDR3 nucleotides are TGCGCCAGCAGAACGACAGGATACACCGGGGAGCTGTTTTTT.

This clonotype occurred many times. The chain recombines TRBV20-1 with TRBJ2-5; TRBD1 aligns across 7 bases. CDR1 DFQATT and CDR2 SNEGSKA come from the germline V gene (reference sequence). The CDR3 consists of 15 residues. V trimming: 0 bases; J trimming: 5 bases; junction bases outside the gene matches: 9. CDR3 in DNA: TGCAGTGCTAGAGATTACAGGGGTAGTAGTGAGACCCAGTACTTC. Translating it yields CSARDYRGSSETQYF.

This clonotype has a count of ten or more. The rearrangement links TRBV7-2 to TRBJ2-5; 7 nucleotides align to TRBD1. Per the germline V gene, CDR1 is SGHTA and CDR2 is FQGNSA. There are 12 residues in the CDR3. The trim removed 5 bases at V and 7 bases at J, leaving 4 bases unmatched. The CDR3 protein is CASSPDRVTQYF. The DNA of the CDR3 is TGTGCCAGCAGCCCCGACAGGGTGACCCAGTACTTC.

V is TRBV20-1 and J is TRBJ2-1, with 7 bases lining up with TRBD1. The CDR3 has 14 amino acids. V lost 5 bases and J lost 7; bases outside the gene matches: 11. The germline V gene encodes CDR1 DFQATT and CDR2 SNEGSKA (reference sequence). In nucleotides, the CDR3 is TGCAGTGCTTCAGGGGAGACAGGGATGAATGAGCAGTTCTTC. Protein: CSASGETGMNEQFF.

This clonotype was counted ten times or more. This sequence joins TRBV20-1 and TRBJ2-4, with a weak D call TRBD1 (6 bases). The CDR3 is 14 amino acids. V was pared by 5 bases and J by 0 bases, with 11 bases between. Germline-derived CDR1 and CDR2 are DFQATT and SNEGSKA (reference sequence). The CDR3 bases are TGCAGTGCTTCCACAGGGATAGCCAAAAACATTCAGTACTTC. Protein sequence: CSASTGIAKNIQYF.